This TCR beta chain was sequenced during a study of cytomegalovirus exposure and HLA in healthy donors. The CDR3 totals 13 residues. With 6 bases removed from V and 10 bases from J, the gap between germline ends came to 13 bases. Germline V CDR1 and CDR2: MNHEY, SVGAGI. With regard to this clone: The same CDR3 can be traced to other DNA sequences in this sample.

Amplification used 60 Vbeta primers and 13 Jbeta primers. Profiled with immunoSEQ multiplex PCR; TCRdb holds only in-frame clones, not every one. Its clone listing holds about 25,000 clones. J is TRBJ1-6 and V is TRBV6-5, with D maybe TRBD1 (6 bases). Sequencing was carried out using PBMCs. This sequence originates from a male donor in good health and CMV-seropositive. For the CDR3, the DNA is TGTGCCAGCAGACCTAGACAGGCGTCACCCCTCCACTTT. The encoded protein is CASRPRQASPLHF.